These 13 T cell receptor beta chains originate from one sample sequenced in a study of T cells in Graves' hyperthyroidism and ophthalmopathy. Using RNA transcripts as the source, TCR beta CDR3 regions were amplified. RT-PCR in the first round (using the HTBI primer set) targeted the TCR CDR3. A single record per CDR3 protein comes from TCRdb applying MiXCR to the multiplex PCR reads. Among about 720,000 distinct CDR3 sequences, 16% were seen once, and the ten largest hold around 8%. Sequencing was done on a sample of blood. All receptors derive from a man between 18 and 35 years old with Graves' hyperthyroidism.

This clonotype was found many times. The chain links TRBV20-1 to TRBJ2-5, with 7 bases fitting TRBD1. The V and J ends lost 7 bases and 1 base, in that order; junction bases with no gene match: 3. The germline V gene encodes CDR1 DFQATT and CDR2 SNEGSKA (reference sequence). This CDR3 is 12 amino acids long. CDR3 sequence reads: CSVGQAQETQYF. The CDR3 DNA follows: TGCAGTGTAGGACAGGCCCAAGAGACCCAGTACTTC.

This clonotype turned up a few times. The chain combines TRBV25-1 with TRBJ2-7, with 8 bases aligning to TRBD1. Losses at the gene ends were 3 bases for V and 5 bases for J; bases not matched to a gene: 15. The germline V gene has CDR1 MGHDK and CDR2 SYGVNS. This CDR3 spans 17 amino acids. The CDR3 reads CASSDNPRAGGEDEQYF. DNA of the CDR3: TGTGCCAGCAGTGACAATCCTCGTGCAGGGGGCGAGGACGAGCAGTACTTC.

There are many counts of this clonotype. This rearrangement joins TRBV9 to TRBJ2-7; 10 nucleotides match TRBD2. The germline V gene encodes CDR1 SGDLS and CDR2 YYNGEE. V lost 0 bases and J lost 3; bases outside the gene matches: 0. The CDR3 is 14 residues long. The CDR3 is CASSVGLAGYEQYF. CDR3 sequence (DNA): TGTGCCAGCAGCGTAGGACTAGCGGGCTACGAGCAGTACTTC.

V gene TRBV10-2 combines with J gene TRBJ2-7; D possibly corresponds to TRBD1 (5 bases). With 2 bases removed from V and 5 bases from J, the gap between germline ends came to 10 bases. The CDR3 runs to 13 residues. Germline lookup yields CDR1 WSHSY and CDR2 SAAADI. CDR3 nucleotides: TGCGCCAGCAGTGAGGACAGAAAAGACGAGCAGTACTTC. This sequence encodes CASSEDRKDEQYF.

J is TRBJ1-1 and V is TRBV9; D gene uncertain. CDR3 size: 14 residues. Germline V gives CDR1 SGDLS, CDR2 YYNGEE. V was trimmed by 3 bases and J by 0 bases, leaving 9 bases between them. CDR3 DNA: TGTGCCAGCAGCGAGTCGCATATGAACACTGAAGCTTTCTTT. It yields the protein CASSESHMNTEAFF.

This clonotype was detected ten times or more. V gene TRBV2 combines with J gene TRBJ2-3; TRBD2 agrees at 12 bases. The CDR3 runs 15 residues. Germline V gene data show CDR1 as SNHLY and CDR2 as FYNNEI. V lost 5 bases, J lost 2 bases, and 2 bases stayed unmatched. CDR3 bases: TGTGCCAGCAGTCTAGCGGGGGGGACCACAGATACGCAGTATTTT. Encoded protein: CASSLAGGTTDTQYF.

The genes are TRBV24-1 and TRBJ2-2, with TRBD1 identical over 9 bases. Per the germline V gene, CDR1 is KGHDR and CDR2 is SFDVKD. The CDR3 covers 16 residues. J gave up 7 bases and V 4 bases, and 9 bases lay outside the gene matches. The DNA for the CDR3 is TGTGCCACCAGTGACCACAGGGGGCGCATTATCGGGGAGCTGTTTTTT. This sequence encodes CATSDHRGRIIGELFF.

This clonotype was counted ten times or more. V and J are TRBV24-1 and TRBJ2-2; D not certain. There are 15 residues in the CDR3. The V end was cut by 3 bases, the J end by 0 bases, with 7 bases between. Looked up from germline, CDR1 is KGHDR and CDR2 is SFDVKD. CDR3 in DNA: TGTGCCACCAGTGATCGAAGACCGAACACCGGGGAGCTGTTTTTT. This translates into CATSDRRPNTGELFF.

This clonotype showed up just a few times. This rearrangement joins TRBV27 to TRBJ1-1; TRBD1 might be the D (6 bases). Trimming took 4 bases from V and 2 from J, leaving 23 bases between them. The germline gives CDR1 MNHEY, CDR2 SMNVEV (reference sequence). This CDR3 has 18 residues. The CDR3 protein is CASSSLPPGGTHNTEAFF. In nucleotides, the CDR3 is TGTGCCAGCAGTTCCCTTCCACCCGGAGGGACACACAACACTGAAGCTTTCTTT.

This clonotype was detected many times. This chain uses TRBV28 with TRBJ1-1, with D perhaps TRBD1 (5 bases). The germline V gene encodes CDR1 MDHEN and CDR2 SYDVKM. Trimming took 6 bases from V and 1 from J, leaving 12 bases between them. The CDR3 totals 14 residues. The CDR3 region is CASRGGGANTEAFF. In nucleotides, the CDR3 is TGTGCCAGCAGGGGGGGGGGTGCGAACACTGAAGCTTTCTTT.

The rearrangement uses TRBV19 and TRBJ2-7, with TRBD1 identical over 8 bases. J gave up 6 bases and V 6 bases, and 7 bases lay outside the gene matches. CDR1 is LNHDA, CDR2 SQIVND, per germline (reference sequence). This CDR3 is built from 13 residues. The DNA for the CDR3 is TGTGCCAGTAGCAACCAGGGGACAGGCGAGCAGTACTTC. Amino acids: CASSNQGTGEQYF.

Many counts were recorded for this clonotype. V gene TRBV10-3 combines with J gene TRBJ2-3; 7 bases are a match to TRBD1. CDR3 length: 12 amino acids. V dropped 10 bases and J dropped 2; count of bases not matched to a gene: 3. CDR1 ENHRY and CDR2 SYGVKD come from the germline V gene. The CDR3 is CATGTDTDTQYF. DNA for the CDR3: TGTGCCACCGGGACAGACACAGATACGCAGTATTTT.

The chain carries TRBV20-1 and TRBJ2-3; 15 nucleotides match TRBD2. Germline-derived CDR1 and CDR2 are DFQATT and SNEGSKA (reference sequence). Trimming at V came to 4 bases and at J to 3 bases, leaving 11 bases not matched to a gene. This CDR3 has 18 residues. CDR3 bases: TGCAGTGCTACCCCGGGACTAGCGGGAGGCACGAATACAGATACGCAGTATTTT. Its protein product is CSATPGLAGGTNTDTQYF.